The sequence of this TCR beta chain was determined in a study of blood T cell repertoires in COVID-19. Study-level background: Material from acute and convalescent COVID-19 was sourced from the United States, Italy and Spain.

Under the authors' procedure: Counts of nucleated cells, estimated from reference gene primer amplification, were obtained. Clones were read by immunoSEQ multiplex PCR, and TCRdb kept only the in-frame ones, dropping some. V, J and clone size were drawn from that table, and D and trimming were deduced from the DNA. Of about 16,000 clones listed, under 95% are singletons. The V end lost 2 bases, the J end lost 6 bases, and 19 bases lay between the germline ends. This CDR3 has 16 amino acids. CDR1 SGHRS and CDR2 YFSETQ come from the germline V gene. J is TRBJ2-3 and V is TRBV5-1, with D maybe TRBD2 (5 bases). The TCR was taken from a man aged 55 to 69 with active COVID-19. Sequenced: peripheral blood. The CDR3 protein is CASSFGRGPGGDTQYF. Here the CDR3 DNA reads TGCGCCAGCAGCTTTGGCCGGGGTCCTGGTGGGGATACGCAGTATTTT.